This TCR beta chain comes out of a study of blood T cell repertoires in COVID-19. Across the study: Collection of acute and convalescent COVID-19 samples took place in the United States, Italy and Spain. The cDNA or gDNA used as material had been derived from T cells, B-cell-depleted T cells, or PBMCs.

This CDR3 region has 15 residues. Germline V CDR1 and CDR2: KGHSH, LQKENI. Trimming shortened V by 5 bases and J by 5 bases, and 17 bases separated the two germline ends. In the original analysis: Estimation of nucleated cell counts relied on the amplification of reference gene primers. Using immunoSEQ multiplex PCR, the repertoire was profiled, and TCRdb retains in-frame clones only, with some absent. V, J and clone size derive from that table, while D and trimming were established from the DNA sequence. The repertoire holds about 89,000 clones, with approximately 84% as singletons. Sample: peripheral blood. This sequence originates from a man aged 70-80 years with acute or convalescent COVID-19. The rearrangement uses TRBV18 and TRBJ2-3, with D perhaps matching TRBD2 (5 bases). The DNA for the CDR3 is TGTGCCAGCTCAAGCGAGAGCGGAGCGAGAGATACGCAGTATTTT. It codes for CASSSESGARDTQYF.